The table lists the clone carrying this T cell receptor beta chain with many counts. The antigen is not known. This sample was included in a study of shared clonotypes between healthy human individuals. Study outcomes and limitations: The low donor count limited represented genetic and exposure-history diversity. Relative to their counterparts shared across all four donors, non-shared clonotypes exhibited diminished generation probabilities.

The run depth of the assay was deep. Using immunoSEQ multiplex PCR, the repertoire was profiled, and TCRdb retains in-frame clones only, with some absent. The sample carries 650,000 to 800,000 clones, approximately 72% recorded once. The CDR3 covers 15 residues. Trimming removed 6 bases from V and 5 bases from J, with 21 bases in between. Germline V gives CDR1 SGHRS, CDR2 YFSETQ. Sequencing used memory CD4+ T cells sorted from blood. The subset is: CD45RA-negative fraction. The source of this sequence is a woman aged 25 to 39 in good health. J is TRBJ2-7 and V is TRBV5-1; D is perhaps TRBD1 (6 bases). CDR3 bases: TGCGCCAGCAAATCTCGTTCAGGGGCTATCAACGAGCAGTACTTC. Protein sequence: CASKSRSGAINEQYF.